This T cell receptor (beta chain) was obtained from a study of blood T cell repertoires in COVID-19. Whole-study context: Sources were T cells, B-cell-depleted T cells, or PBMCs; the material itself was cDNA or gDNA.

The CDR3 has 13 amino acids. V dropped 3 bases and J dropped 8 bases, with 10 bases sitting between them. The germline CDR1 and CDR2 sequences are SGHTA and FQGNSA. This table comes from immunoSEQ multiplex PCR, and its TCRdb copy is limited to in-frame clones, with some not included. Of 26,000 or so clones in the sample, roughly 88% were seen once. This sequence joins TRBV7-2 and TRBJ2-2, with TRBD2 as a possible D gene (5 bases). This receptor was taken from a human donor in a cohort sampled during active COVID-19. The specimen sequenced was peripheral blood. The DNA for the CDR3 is TGTGCCAGCAGCTTTGAGGGTTCGGGGGAGCTGTTTTTT. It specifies CASSFEGSGELFF.